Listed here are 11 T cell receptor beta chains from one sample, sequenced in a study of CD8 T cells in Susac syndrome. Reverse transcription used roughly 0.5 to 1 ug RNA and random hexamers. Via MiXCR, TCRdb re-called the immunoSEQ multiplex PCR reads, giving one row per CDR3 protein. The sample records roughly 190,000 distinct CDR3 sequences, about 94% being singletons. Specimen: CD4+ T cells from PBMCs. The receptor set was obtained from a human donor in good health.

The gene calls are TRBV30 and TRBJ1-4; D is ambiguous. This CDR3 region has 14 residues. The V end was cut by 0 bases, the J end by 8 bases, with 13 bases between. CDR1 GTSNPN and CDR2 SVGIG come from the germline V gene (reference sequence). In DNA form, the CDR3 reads TGTGCCTGGAGTGTAGGGCGGTCTTTCGAAAAACTGTTTTTT. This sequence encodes CAWSVGRSFEKLFF.

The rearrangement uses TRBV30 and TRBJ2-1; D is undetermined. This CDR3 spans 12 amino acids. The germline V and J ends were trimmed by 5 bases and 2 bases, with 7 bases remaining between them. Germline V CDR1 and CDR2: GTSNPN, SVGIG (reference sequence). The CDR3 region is CAWRRTYNEQFF. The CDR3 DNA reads TGTGCCTGGCGGAGAACCTACAATGAGCAGTTCTTC.

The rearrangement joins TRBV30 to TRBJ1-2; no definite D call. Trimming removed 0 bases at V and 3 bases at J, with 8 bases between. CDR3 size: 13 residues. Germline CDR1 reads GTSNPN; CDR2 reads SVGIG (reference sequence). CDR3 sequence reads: CAWSVIGHYGYTF. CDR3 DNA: TGTGCCTGGAGTGTTATAGGGCACTATGGCTACACCTTC.

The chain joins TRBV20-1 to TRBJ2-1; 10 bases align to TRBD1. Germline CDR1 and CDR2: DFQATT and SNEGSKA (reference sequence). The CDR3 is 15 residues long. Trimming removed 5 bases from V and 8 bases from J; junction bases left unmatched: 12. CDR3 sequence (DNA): TGCAGTGCTGGGACAGGGGTTGGACTAGATGATGAGCAGTTCTTC. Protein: CSAGTGVGLDDEQFF.

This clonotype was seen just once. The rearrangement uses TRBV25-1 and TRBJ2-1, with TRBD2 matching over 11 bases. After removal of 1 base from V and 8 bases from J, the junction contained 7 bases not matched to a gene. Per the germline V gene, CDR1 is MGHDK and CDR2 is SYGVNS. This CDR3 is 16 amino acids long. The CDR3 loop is CASSEFLGTSGDEQFF. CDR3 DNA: TGTGCCAGCAGTGAATTTCTGGGGACTAGCGGCGATGAGCAGTTCTTC. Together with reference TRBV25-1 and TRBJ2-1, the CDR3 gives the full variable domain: EADIYQTPRYLVIGTGKKITLECSQTMGHDKMYWYQQDPGMELHLIHYSYGVNSTEKGDLSSESTVSRIRTEHFPLTLESARPSHTSQYLCASSEFLGTSGDEQFFGPGTRLTVL.

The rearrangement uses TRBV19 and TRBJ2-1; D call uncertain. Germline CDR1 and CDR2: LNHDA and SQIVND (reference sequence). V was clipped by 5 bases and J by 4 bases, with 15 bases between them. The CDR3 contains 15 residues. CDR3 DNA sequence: TGTGCCAGTAGTTTATCTCGCCCTTTTTACAATGAGCAGTTCTTC. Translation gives CASSLSRPFYNEQFF.

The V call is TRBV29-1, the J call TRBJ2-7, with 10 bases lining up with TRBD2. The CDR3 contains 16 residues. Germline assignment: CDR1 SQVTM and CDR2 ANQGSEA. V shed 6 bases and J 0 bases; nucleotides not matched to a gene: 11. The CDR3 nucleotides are TGCAGCGTGGGGGGGCTAGCGGGAGTCCGCTCCTACGAGCAGTACTTC. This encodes CSVGGLAGVRSYEQYF.

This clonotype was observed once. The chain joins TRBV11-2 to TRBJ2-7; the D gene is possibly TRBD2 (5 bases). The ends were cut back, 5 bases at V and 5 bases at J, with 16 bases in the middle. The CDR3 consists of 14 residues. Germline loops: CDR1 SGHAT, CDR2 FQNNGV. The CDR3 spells CASSSLSRLHEQYF. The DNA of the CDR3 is TGTGCCAGCAGCAGTCTATCCCGACTACACGAGCAGTACTTC.

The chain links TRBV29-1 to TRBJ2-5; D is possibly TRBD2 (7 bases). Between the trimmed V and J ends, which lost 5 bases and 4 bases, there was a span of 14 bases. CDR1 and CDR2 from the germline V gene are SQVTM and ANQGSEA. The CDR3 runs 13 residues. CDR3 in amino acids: CSVRGGLGETQYF. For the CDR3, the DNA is TGCAGCGTTCGCGGGGGCTTGGGAGAGACCCAGTACTTC. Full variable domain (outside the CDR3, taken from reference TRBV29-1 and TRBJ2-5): SAVISQKPSRDICQRGTSLTIQCQVDSQVTMMFWYRQQPGQSLTLIATANQGSEATYESGFVIDKFPISRPNLTFSTLTVSNMSPEDSSIYLCSVRGGLGETQYFGPGTRLLVL.

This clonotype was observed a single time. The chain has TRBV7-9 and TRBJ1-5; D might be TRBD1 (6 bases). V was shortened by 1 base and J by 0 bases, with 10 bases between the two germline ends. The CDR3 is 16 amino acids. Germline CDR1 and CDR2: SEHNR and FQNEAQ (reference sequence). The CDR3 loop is CASSLGAGDSNQPQHF. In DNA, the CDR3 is TGTGCCAGCAGCTTAGGGGCAGGGGATAGCAATCAGCCCCAGCATTTT.

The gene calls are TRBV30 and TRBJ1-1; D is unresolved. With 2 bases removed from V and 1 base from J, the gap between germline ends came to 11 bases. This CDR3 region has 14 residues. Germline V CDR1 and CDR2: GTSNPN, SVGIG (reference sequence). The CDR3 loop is CAWSLVAGNTEAFF. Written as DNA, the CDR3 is TGTGCCTGGAGTCTTGTGGCCGGGAACACTGAAGCTTTCTTT. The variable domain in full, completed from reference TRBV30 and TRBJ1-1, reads SQTIHQWPATLVQPVGSPLSLECTVEGTSNPNLYWYRQAAGRGLQLLFYSVGIGQISSEVPQNLSASRPQDRQFILSSKKLLLSDSGFYLCAWSLVAGNTEAFFGQGTRLTVV.